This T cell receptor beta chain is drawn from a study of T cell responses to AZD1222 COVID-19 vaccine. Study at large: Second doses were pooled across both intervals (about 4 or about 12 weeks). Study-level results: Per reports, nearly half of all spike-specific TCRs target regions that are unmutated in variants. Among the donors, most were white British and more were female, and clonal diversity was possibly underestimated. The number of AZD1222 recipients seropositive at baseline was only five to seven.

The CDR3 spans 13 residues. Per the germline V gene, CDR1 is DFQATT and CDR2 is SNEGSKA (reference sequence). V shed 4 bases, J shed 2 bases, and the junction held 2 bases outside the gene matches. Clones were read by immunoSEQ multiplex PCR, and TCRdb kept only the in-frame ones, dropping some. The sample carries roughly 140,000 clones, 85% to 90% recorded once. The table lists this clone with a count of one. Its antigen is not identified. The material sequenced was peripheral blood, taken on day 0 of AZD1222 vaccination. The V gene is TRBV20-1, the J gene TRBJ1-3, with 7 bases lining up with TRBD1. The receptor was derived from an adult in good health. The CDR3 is CSAIDRAGNTIYF. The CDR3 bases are TGCAGTGCTATTGACAGGGCTGGAAACACCATATATTTT.